The clone carrying this T cell receptor (beta chain) came up many times. The sample comes from a study of identical twins. Using its own MiXCR run on the 5' RACE reads, TCRdb lists one record per CDR3 protein. The sample contains roughly 570,000 distinct CDR3 sequences, just under 10% of which appear only once. Germline CDR1 and CDR2: MNHEY and SMNVEV (reference sequence). Trimming left V 4 bases short and J 0 bases short, with 5 bases between. The CDR3 extends over 13 amino acids. The sample was also linked to a second study, of yellow fever vaccine responses in identical twins.

The receptor comes from a woman under 30 in good health. The material sequenced was PBMCs. V gene TRBV27 combines with J gene TRBJ2-3, with D unresolved. The CDR3: CASSWASTDTQYF. CDR3 DNA: TGTGCCAGCAGTTGGGCTAGCACAGATACGCAGTATTTT.